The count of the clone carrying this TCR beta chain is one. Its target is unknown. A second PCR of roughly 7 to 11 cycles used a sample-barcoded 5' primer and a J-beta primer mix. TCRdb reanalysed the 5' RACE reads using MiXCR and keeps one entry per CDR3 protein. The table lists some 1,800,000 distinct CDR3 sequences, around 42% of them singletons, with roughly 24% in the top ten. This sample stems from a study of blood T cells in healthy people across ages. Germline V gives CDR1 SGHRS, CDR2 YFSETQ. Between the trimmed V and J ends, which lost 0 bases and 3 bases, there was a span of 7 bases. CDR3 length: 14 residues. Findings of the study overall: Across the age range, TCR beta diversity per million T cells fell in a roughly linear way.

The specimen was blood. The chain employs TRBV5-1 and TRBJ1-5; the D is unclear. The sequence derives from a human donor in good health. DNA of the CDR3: TGCGCCAGCAGCTTGGAGGACCTCAATCAGCCCCAGCATTTT. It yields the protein CASSLEDLNQPQHF.